Detailed here is one TCR beta chain. This entry is derived from a study of CD8 T cells in Susac syndrome. cDNA came from around 0.5 to 1 ug RNA primed by random hexamers. Across 54 Vbeta and 13 Jbeta, TCR beta CDR3 was amplified with immunoSEQ multiplex PCR. TCRdb independently ran MiXCR on the immunoSEQ multiplex PCR reads; one entry per CDR3 protein. The table includes a few hundred thousand distinct CDR3 sequences, roughly 85% detected once. High-throughput TCR beta sequencing covered peripheral CD8+ and CD4+ T cells. The V gene's germline CDR1 is SEHNR and CDR2 FQNEAQ (reference sequence). V lost 0 bases to trimming and J lost 4 bases, with 9 bases between them. This CDR3 comprises 15 residues.

The material sequenced was CD8+ T cells from PBMCs. The TCR comes from a human donor with multiple sclerosis. The genes are TRBV7-9 and TRBJ2-2; a weak D match, TRBD1 (6 bases). The CDR3 here is CASSLADSPTGELFF. The CDR3 DNA sequence: TGTGCCAGCAGCTTAGCGGACAGCCCCACCGGGGAGCTGTTTTTT.